These 6 T cell receptor beta chains were all obtained from the same sample, sequenced in a study of blood T cell repertoires in COVID-19. Using immunoSEQ multiplex PCR, the repertoire was profiled, and TCRdb retains in-frame clones only, with some absent. Seen here are about 250,000 clones, around 91% observed once, and the top ten hold under 2.5%. Sequencing was performed on PBMCs or T cells enriched from blood (not recorded which). Receptor source: a woman younger than 30 who had recovered from COVID-19.

J is TRBJ2-1 and V is TRBV11-2; 12 bases fit TRBD1. Germline lookup yields CDR1 SGHAT and CDR2 FQNNGV. CDR3 length: 15 residues. Trimming at V came to 5 bases and at J to 8 bases, leaving 7 bases not matched to a gene. CDR3 loop: CASSPGQGAGDEQFF. In DNA form, the CDR3 reads TGTGCCAGCAGCCCGGGACAGGGGGCGGGCGATGAGCAGTTCTTC.

The CDR3 sequence is CASSLAGVDTGELFF. Written as DNA, the CDR3 is TGCGCCAGCAGCTTGGCCGGGGTGGACACCGGGGAGCTGTTTTTT. The V call is TRBV5-1, the J call TRBJ2-2; TRBD2 might be the D (5 bases). V lost 0 bases and J lost 3, with 9 bases in between. CDR1 and CDR2 (germline): SGHRS, YFSETQ. The CDR3 extends over 15 amino acids. The full variable domain, with the rest looked up from reference TRBV5-1 and TRBJ2-2, is KAGVTQTPRYLIKTRGQQVTLSCSPISGHRSVSWYQQTPGQGLQFLFEYFSETQRNKGNFPGRFSGRQFSNSRSEMNVSTLELGDSALYLCASSLAGVDTGELFFGEGSRLTVL.

V usage is TRBV4-1 and J usage is TRBJ1-2, with D perhaps TRBD1 (5 bases). The CDR3 consists of 14 residues. The germline CDR1 and CDR2 sequences are MGHRA and YSYEKL. Trimming took off 4 bases at V and 8 bases at J, with 17 bases between the two ends. In DNA form, the CDR3 reads TGCGCCAGCAGCCCACCTTCAAGGGGCTGGGGCTACACCTTC. This codes for CASSPPSRGWGYTF.

The chain has TRBV2 and TRBJ2-1; 8 bases fit TRBD2. The CDR3 has 15 amino acids. J gave up 1 base and V 10 bases, and 9 bases lay outside the gene matches. The V gene's germline CDR1 is SNHLY and CDR2 FYNNEI. For the CDR3, the DNA is TGTGCCATCAACCCTTTAGCGGGGTCCTACAATGAGCAGTTCTTC. Translating it yields CAINPLAGSYNEQFF.

V gene TRBV27 combines with J gene TRBJ1-1, with TRBD1 matching over 9 bases. Per germline, CDR1 MNHEY and CDR2 SMNVEV (reference sequence). The CDR3 is 14 amino acids. V was clipped by 4 bases and J by 1 base; unmatched bases: 1. The CDR3 nucleotides read TGTGCCAGCAGTTGGGGACAGGGGAACACTGAAGCTTTCTTT. Its translation is CASSWGQGNTEAFF.

Worth noting for this clone: The same CDR3 arises from other DNA sequences in this sample as well. This rearrangement joins TRBV3-1 (or the pseudogene TRBV3-2) to TRBJ1-3, with D unresolved. Trimming took 1 base from V and 4 from J, leaving 5 bases between them. Germline CDR1 is LGHDT and CDR2 is YNNKEL (reference sequence). This CDR3 region has 13 residues. The CDR3 nucleotides are TGTGCCAGCAGCCAAGGGCAGGGAAACACCATATATTTT. Translation gives CASSQGQGNTIYF.